This record concerns one T cell receptor beta chain sequence. V was clipped by 5 bases and J by 2 bases; unmatched bases: 3. CDR1 and CDR2 from the germline V gene are ENHRY and SYGVKD. CDR3 size: 13 residues. Original analysis: How many nucleated cells were present was estimated from reference gene primer amplification. The assay was immunoSEQ multiplex PCR, and TCRdb's table has in-frame clones only and misses some. V and J calls plus clone size are reproduced from that table; the DNA served to infer D and trimming. The profile shows approximately 140,000 clones, about four fifths of them singletons. This record comes from a study of blood T cell repertoires in COVID-19. About the study: Acute and convalescent COVID-19 specimens originated in the United States, Italy and Spain. Sample material is recorded as cDNA or gDNA derived from T cells, B-cell-depleted T cells, or PBMCs.

This TCR came from a human donor with acute or convalescent COVID-19. The donor label of this sample is uncertain. Material for sequencing was peripheral blood. This chain uses TRBV10-3 with TRBJ2-7; TRBD1 matches at 7 bases. The CDR3 here is CAISPGQPYEQYF. The CDR3 DNA follows: TGTGCCATCAGTCCGGGACAGCCCTACGAGCAGTACTTC.